The next 18 T cell receptor beta chains were all read from a single sample in a study of liver allograft versus peripheral blood T cells. Study-wide background: The authors compared T cell receptor repertoires in transplanted livers with those in the peripheral blood of recipients.

Via MiXCR, TCRdb re-called the reads, giving one row per CDR3 protein. The repertoire has 8,000 to 9,500 distinct CDR3 sequences, around 20% of them found once; the top ten carry around 23%. Source of these receptors: a human patient who had a liver transplant. Part of the T cell pool may stem from the graft donor.

Concerning this clonotype: Germline is not matched at one junction end, which may reflect a read error. This chain joins TRBV7-9 and TRBJ1-3; weak D call: TRBD1 (5 bases). The CDR3 contains 16 residues. CDR1 and CDR2 (germline): SEHNR, FQNEAQ (reference sequence). CDR3 residues: CVSSSGTGISGNTIYF. CDR3 coding DNA: TGTGTCAGCAGCTCAGGGACCGGGATCTCTGGAAACACCATATATTTT.

The chain has TRBV20-1 and TRBJ2-1, with D possibly matching TRBD1 (6 bases). The germline V gene has CDR1 DFQATT and CDR2 SNEGSKA (reference sequence). The CDR3 totals 14 residues. Trimming pared 0 bases from V and 6 bases from J, leaving 12 bases between. CDR3 nucleotide sequence: TGCAGTGCTAGAGACCAGGGGTGGGCCAATGAGCAGTTCTTC. Its translation: CSARDQGWANEQFF.

This clonotype was observed at least ten times. The genes are TRBV6-6 and TRBJ2-7, with no clear D. Germline V gene data show CDR1 as MNHNY and CDR2 as SVGAGI (reference sequence). The CDR3 covers 14 residues. Trimming removed 5 bases at V and 2 bases at J, with 13 bases between. The CDR3 loop is CASSPSDVTYEQYF. The CDR3 DNA reads as TGTGCCAGCAGTCCGTCGGACGTAACCTACGAGCAGTACTTC.

By sample fraction, this clonotype is medium-sized. This chain links TRBV19 with TRBJ1-1; possible D gene TRBD1, 5 bases. This CDR3 has 19 residues. Per germline, CDR1 LNHDA and CDR2 SQIVND (reference sequence). The ends were cut back, 3 bases at V and 1 base at J, with 24 bases in the middle. The CDR3 loop is CASSIRPGRPRGSNTEAFF. DNA for the CDR3: TGTGCCAGTAGTATTCGGCCGGGCCGACCTAGGGGATCGAACACTGAAGCTTTCTTT.

Points on this clonotype: A much larger clonotype is one base distant, so this may be a read error. This chain links TRBV19 with TRBJ1-1; a possible D gene is TRBD1 (5 bases). Germline V gene data show CDR1 as LNHDA and CDR2 as SQIVND (reference sequence). There are 14 residues in the CDR3. Trimming removed 7 bases at V and 4 bases at J, with 16 bases between. CDR3 in DNA: TGTGCCAGTACCAAAGATCGGGGACGCACTGAAGCTTTCTTT. Translation gives CASTKDRGRTEAFF.

The chain joins TRBV12-3 or TRBV12-4 to TRBJ1-1; D is uncertain. Trimming took 1 base from V and 6 from J, leaving 12 bases between them. This CDR3 contains 14 residues. As DNA, the CDR3 is TGTGCCAGCAGTTTAGAGTTGGCCAGCCCTGAAGCTTTCTTT. Encoded protein: CASSLELASPEAFF.

By sample fraction, this clonotype is medium-sized. The V call is TRBV6-2 or TRBV6-3, the J call TRBJ1-2, with TRBD1 matching 7 bases. The length of the CDR3 is 14 residues. V was pared by 10 bases and J by 3 bases, with 11 bases of the junction left unmatched. Germline V gives CDR1 MNHEY, CDR2 SVGEGT. CDR3 amino acids: CATMTGRVDYGYTF. CDR3 nucleotides: TGTGCCACAATGACAGGGCGAGTTGACTATGGCTACACCTTC.

This clonotype has a handful of counts. The chain uses TRBV6-5 and TRBJ1-6; D possibly corresponds to TRBD1 (6 bases). Germline values: CDR1 MNHEY, CDR2 SVGAGI. This CDR3 has 18 residues. The V and J ends lost 2 bases and 5 bases respectively, with 19 bases between them. The CDR3 loop reads CASSYTPGGAGDNSPLHF. CDR3 sequence (DNA): TGTGCCAGCAGTTACACCCCCGGGGGCGCCGGGGATAATTCACCCCTCCACTTT.

This clonotype was found a few times. The chain employs TRBV12-5 and TRBJ2-1; D is tentatively TRBD1 or TRBD2 (6 bases each). The CDR3 is 16 amino acids. The germline CDR1 and CDR2 sequences are LGHNT and FRNRAP. Deletions cut 0 bases from V and 2 bases from J, with 11 bases between. The DNA for the CDR3 is TGTGCTAGTGGTTTGGTACTGAGGGGGGCCTACAATGAGCAGTTCTTC. Residues: CASGLVLRGAYNEQFF.

Points on this clonotype: Just one base apart from a much larger clone, this may be a read error. The genes are TRBV27 and TRBJ1-2, with D unresolved. Germline loops: CDR1 MNHEY, CDR2 SMNVEV (reference sequence). This CDR3 contains 13 residues. V lost 5 bases and J 6 bases, leaving 13 bases between the germline ends. The CDR3 DNA reads TGTGCCAGCAGTACCGAGGCGTTCGATGGCTACACCTTC. Translating gives CASSTEAFDGYTF.

By sample share, this clonotype is medium-sized. J is TRBJ1-6 and V is TRBV5-5; no clear D. V lost 0 bases to trimming and J lost 0 bases, with 7 bases between them. Germline values: CDR1 SGHKS, CDR2 YYEKEE (reference sequence). CDR3 size: 16 residues. The CDR3 coding sequence is TGTGCCAGCAGCTTGGCTGGCCTCTCCTATAATTCACCCCTCCACTTT. Protein product: CASSLAGLSYNSPLHF.

The J gene is TRBJ1-1, the V gene TRBV12-3 or TRBV12-4, with D uncertain. CDR3 length equals 15 residues. Trimming cost V 4 bases and J 2 bases, with 14 bases left between them. The CDR3 nucleotides read TGTGCCAGCAGTTACAGCGTTGGGATTAACACTGAAGCTTTCTTT. As protein: CASSYSVGINTEAFF.

There are a few counts of this clonotype. The chain links TRBV13 to TRBJ1-2; perhaps TRBD1 as D (5 bases). The CDR3 runs 14 residues. Trimming removed 7 bases from V and 3 bases from J, with 15 bases in between. Looked up from germline, CDR1 is PRHDT and CDR2 is FYEKMQ (reference sequence). CDR3 in amino acids: CASTPGRRHYGYTF. Written as DNA, the CDR3 is TGTGCCAGCACCCCAGGGAGAAGACACTATGGCTACACCTTC.

The table lists this clonotype with a few counts. The chain combines TRBV27 with TRBJ2-7; D ambiguous. Trimming removed 5 bases at V and 2 bases at J, with 16 bases between. The CDR3 has 15 amino acids. Per germline, CDR1 MNHEY and CDR2 SMNVEV (reference sequence). The CDR3 region has the DNA TGTGCCAGCAGTCTTTACGGATCCTCAACCTACGAGCAGTACTTC. Amino acid sequence: CASSLYGSSTYEQYF.

This clonotype is labeled medium-sized. This rearrangement joins TRBV5-4 to TRBJ1-6; 7 positions match TRBD1. Trimming at V came to 2 bases and at J to 7 bases, leaving 3 bases not matched to a gene. There are 14 residues in the CDR3. Germline assignment: CDR1 SGHNT and CDR2 YYREEE (reference sequence). The CDR3 DNA follows: TGTGCCAGCAGCTTACAGGGGCCAAATTCACCCCTCCACTTT. As protein: CASSLQGPNSPLHF.

This clonotype appeared many times. The genes are TRBV5-6 and TRBJ1-2, with a possible D match to TRBD1 (6 bases). Trimming removed 4 bases at V and 6 bases at J, with 13 bases between. The germline V gene encodes CDR1 SGHDT and CDR2 YYEEEE. The CDR3 extends over 13 amino acids. For the CDR3, the DNA is TGTGCCAGCAGCGGCCGGGACAAGAATGGCTACACCTTC. This encodes CASSGRDKNGYTF. Together with reference TRBV5-6 and TRBJ1-2, the CDR3 gives the full variable domain: DAGVTQSPTHLIKTRGQQVTLRCSPKSGHDTVSWYQQALGQGPQFIFQYYEEEERQRGNFPDRFSGHQFPNYSSELNVNALLLGDSALYLCASSGRDKNGYTFGSGTRLTVV.

A few counts support this clonotype. V usage is TRBV30 and J usage is TRBJ1-2; 7 bases are shared with TRBD1. CDR3 size: 14 residues. V was pared by 0 bases and J by 5 bases, with 6 bases of the junction left unmatched. CDR1 and CDR2 from the germline V gene are GTSNPN and SVGIG (reference sequence). CDR3 sequence: CAWSVRGTAYGYTF. CDR3 nucleotide sequence: TGTGCCTGGAGTGTACGCGGGACAGCTTATGGCTACACCTTC. The entire variable domain, with the rest obtained from reference TRBV30 and TRBJ1-2, is as follows: SQTIHQWPATLVQPVGSPLSLECTVEGTSNPNLYWYRQAAGRGLQLLFYSVGIGQISSEVPQNLSASRPQDRQFILSSKKLLLSDSGFYLCAWSVRGTAYGYTFGSGTRLTVV.

At least ten counts were recorded for this clonotype. The V call is TRBV5-6, the J call TRBJ2-7; the D gene is possibly TRBD1 (6 bases). V dropped 4 bases and J dropped 3 bases, with 23 bases sitting between them. This CDR3 has 17 residues. Germline V gene lookup returns CDR1 SGHDT and CDR2 YYEEEE. This CDR3 is CASSTRPGQRDFYEQYF. CDR3 nucleotide sequence: TGTGCCAGCAGCACTAGACCAGGACAGCGCGATTTCTACGAGCAGTACTTC.